The rows below give T cell receptor beta chains drawn from one sample of a study of blood T cell repertoires in COVID-19. This table comes from immunoSEQ multiplex PCR, and its TCRdb copy is limited to in-frame clones, with some not included. The sample has about 210,000 clones; roughly 82% are singletons. The sample taken for sequencing was peripheral blood. These receptors came from a woman aged 40 to 50 with acute or convalescent COVID-19. CDR3s leave out the opening cysteine and the closing phenylalanine or tryptophan.

V gene: TRBV20-1
CDR3 protein: SASRASGIYEQY

V gene: TRBV7-6
CDR3 protein: ASSPWTAWDYGYT

V gene: TRBV5-1
CDR3 protein: ASSLATGTLAYEQY

V gene: TRBV11-2
CDR3 protein: ASSLVGGAHEQF

V gene: TRBV13
CDR3 protein: ASSLGPDYEQY

V gene: TRBV7-9
CDR3 protein: ASSRGVVDEKLF

V gene: TRBV18
CDR3 protein: ASSPSRGRENEQF

V gene: TRBV30
CDR3 protein: AWMYPGLAGDEQF

V gene: TRBV10-3
CDR3 protein: AIRETEFYGYT

V gene: TRBV5-4
CDR3 protein: ASSLGPGTGGGEKLF

V gene: TRBV6-1
CDR3 protein: ASSESSSGAGGGKTQY

V gene: TRBV5-1
CDR3 protein: ASSLVAGGGEQF

V gene: TRBV6-4
CDR3 protein: ASSRGDNEQF

V gene: TRBV6-2/TRBV6-3
CDR3 protein: ASSYDRLRGSNQPQH

V gene: TRBV9
CDR3 protein: ASSAGQVPYEQY

V gene: TRBV7-2
CDR3 protein: ASSKPGPGNYGYT

V gene: TRBV20-1
CDR3 protein: SASSGTPTYNEQF

V gene: TRBV9
CDR3 protein: ASSVGSHKGGNTEAF